These 15 T cell receptor beta chains were sequenced from one sample in a study of cytomegalovirus exposure and HLA in healthy donors (dated by TCRdb to 2017 to 2019). The library was built by means of the immunoSEQ multiplex PCR assay. For the multiplex PCR, a mixture combining 60 forward primers for TCR Vbeta segments and 13 reverse primers for TCR Jbeta segments was used. Entries here come from immuneACCESS through TCRdb and include only in-frame sequences with V and J called. Some clones fail to appear in such tables; in the studies checked, an unresolved V gene covers under half of the shortfall, and the cause of the remainder is unknown. This sample's table has entries for around 45,000 clones. Jointly, the top ten make up around 16% of the sample. Sequenced: PBMCs. The receptors come from a male donor in good health and CMV-seronegative.

The chain uses TRBV19 and TRBJ1-5, with D hard to call. The CDR3 totals 15 residues. CDR1 is LNHDA and CDR2 is SQIVND in the germline V gene (reference sequence). V was shortened by 8 bases and J by 3 bases, with 17 bases between the two germline ends. CDR3 region: CASWGWGGSNQPQHF. CDR3 DNA sequence: TGTGCCAGTTGGGGATGGGGAGGGTCCAATCAGCCCCAGCATTTT. The whole variable domain, remainder taken from reference TRBV19 and TRBJ1-5, is DGGITQSPKYLFRKEGQNVTLSCEQNLNHDAMYWYRQDPGQGLRLIYYSQIVNDFQKGDIAEGYSVSREKKESFPLTVTSAQKNPTAFYLCASWGWGGSNQPQHFGDGTRLSIL.

The gene calls are TRBV5-1 and TRBJ1-1; perhaps TRBD1 as D (5 bases). This CDR3 has 14 residues. Trimming took 4 bases from V and 0 from J, leaving 10 bases between them. Germline CDR1 and CDR2: SGHRS and YFSETQ. The CDR3 DNA sequence: TGCGCCAGCAGCAGGGACTCTTTGAACACTGAAGCTTTCTTT. Its protein is CASSRDSLNTEAFF.

The chain carries TRBV11-2 and TRBJ1-3; D perhaps matches TRBD1 (5 bases). V lost 5 bases and J 0 bases, leaving 11 bases between the germline ends. CDR1 and CDR2 (germline): SGHAT, FQNNGV. This CDR3 contains 15 residues. The CDR3 nucleotides read TGTGCCAGCAGCCCCTCCAGGGTCTCTGGAAACACCATATATTTT. This translates into CASSPSRVSGNTIYF. Using reference TRBV11-2 and TRBJ1-3 for the parts outside the CDR3, the full variable domain is EAGVAQSPRYKIIEKRQSVAFWCNPISGHATLYWYQQILGQGPKLLIQFQNNGVVDDSQLPKDRFSAERLKGVDSTLKIQPAKLEDSAVYLCASSPSRVSGNTIYFGEGSWLTVV.

This chain joins TRBV7-9 and TRBJ1-1; tentative D call: TRBD1 (5 bases). The germline CDR1 and CDR2 sequences are SEHNR and FQNEAQ (reference sequence). V gave up 1 base and J gave up 7 bases, with 10 bases separating them. This CDR3 has 13 residues. CDR3 amino acids: CASSLDGGVEAFF. The CDR3 nucleotides read TGTGCCAGCAGCTTAGACGGGGGGGTTGAAGCTTTCTTT. Using reference TRBV7-9 and TRBJ1-1 for the parts outside the CDR3, the full variable domain is DTGVSQNPRHKITKRGQNVTFRCDPISEHNRLYWYRQTLGQGPEFLTYFQNEAQLEKSRLLSDRFSAERPKGSFSTLEIQRTEQGDSAMYLCASSLDGGVEAFFGQGTRLTVV.

This rearrangement joins TRBV7-2 to TRBJ1-6; 9 bases match TRBD1. CDR3 length: 15 residues. Per germline, CDR1 SGHTA and CDR2 FQGNSA. The ends lost 1 base at V and 10 bases at J; junction bases unmatched: 5. The CDR3 reads CASSLVWDRASPLHF. The CDR3 nucleotides read TGTGCCAGCAGCTTAGTGTGGGACAGGGCCTCACCCCTCCACTTT.

This chain uses TRBV5-1 with TRBJ2-3; 13 positions match TRBD2. The V gene's germline CDR1 is SGHRS and CDR2 YFSETQ. The CDR3 covers 18 residues. With 5 bases clipped from V and 2 bases from J, the junction kept 11 bases outside the gene matches. This CDR3 reads CASSKTSGGTYLTDTQYF. DNA of the CDR3: TGCGCCAGCAGTAAGACTAGCGGGGGGACCTACCTCACAGATACGCAGTATTTT.

This chain links TRBV18 with TRBJ1-5; D perhaps matches TRBD1 (5 bases). Trimming pared 5 bases from V and 0 bases from J, leaving 11 bases between. This CDR3 is built from 15 residues. Germline loops: CDR1 KGHSH, CDR2 LQKENI. CDR3 in DNA: TGTGCCAGCTCATTCGACGGACATAGCAATCAGCCCCAGCATTTT. Translated: CASSFDGHSNQPQHF.

The CDR3 protein is CASSYRQGWGNYGYTF. The CDR3 nucleotides are TGTGCCAGCAGTTACAGGCAGGGGTGGGGTAACTATGGCTACACCTTC. The V and J genes are TRBV6-5 and TRBJ1-2; possibly TRBD1 for D (6 bases). Per the germline V gene, CDR1 is MNHEY and CDR2 is SVGAGI. The CDR3 sequence is 16 residues long. V lost 2 bases and J 1 base, leaving 14 bases between the germline ends.

This rearrangement joins TRBV7-2 to TRBJ1-2, with TRBD1 as a possible D gene (5 bases). Germline CDR1 SGHTA, CDR2 FQGNSA. The length of the CDR3 is 12 residues. Trimming stripped 1 base from V and 5 bases from J, with 5 bases between. CDR3 amino acids: CASSLEGYGYTF. The CDR3 DNA sequence: TGTGCCAGCAGCTTAGAGGGGTATGGCTACACCTTC.

The V call is TRBV5-1, the J call TRBJ2-1; TRBD2 might be the D (7 bases). V was clipped by 4 bases and J by 7 bases, with 15 bases between them. CDR1 SGHRS and CDR2 YFSETQ come from the germline V gene. CDR3 size: 14 residues. DNA for the CDR3: TGCGCCAGCAGCCGGGCGGGGGCGGTAAATGAGCAGTTCTTC. It translates to CASSRAGAVNEQFF.

The chain joins TRBV18 to TRBJ2-1; TRBD2 might be the D (6 bases). Germline loops: CDR1 KGHSH, CDR2 LQKENI. CDR3 size: 16 residues. Trimming took off 1 base at V and 0 bases at J, with 10 bases between the two ends. Here the CDR3 reads CASSPQTRISYNEQFF. For the CDR3, the DNA is TGTGCCAGCTCACCACAGACTAGAATCTCCTACAATGAGCAGTTCTTC.

Of note for this clone: The junction and the germline gene differ at one end; a read error may be behind it. V and J are TRBV7-7 and TRBJ2-2; D unresolved. This CDR3 is built from 16 residues. Per germline, CDR1 SSHAT and CDR2 FNYEAQ (reference sequence). The CDR3 loop is CASSLPGLPNTGELFF. The CDR3 bases are TGTGCTAGCAGCTTACCGGGTCTCCCGAACACCGGGGAGCTGTTTTTT.

The chain employs TRBV2 and TRBJ1-1; 9 bases line up with TRBD1. Germline V CDR1 and CDR2: SNHLY, FYNNEI. The CDR3 loop spans 14 amino acids. After removal of 7 bases from V and 4 bases from J, the junction contained 7 bases not matched to a gene. DNA for the CDR3: TGTGCCAGCAACACAGGGGGCGGGAGCACTGAAGCTTTCTTT. Translation gives CASNTGGGSTEAFF.

The rearrangement links TRBV29-1 to TRBJ1-4, with 8 bases that match TRBD1. J was trimmed by 8 bases and V by 7 bases; bases with no gene match: 12. Germline-derived CDR1 and CDR2 are SQVTM and ANQGSEA. The CDR3 totals 14 residues. The CDR3 spells CSASSGGVDEKLFF. As DNA, the CDR3 is TGCAGCGCCTCATCAGGGGGCGTAGACGAAAAACTGTTTTTT.

V is TRBV2 and J is TRBJ1-2; possible D gene TRBD1, 6 bases. The germline V gene encodes CDR1 SNHLY and CDR2 FYNNEI. V shed 6 bases and J shed 4 bases, with 12 bases lying between them. CDR3 length: 13 residues. CDR3 amino acids: CASRQEGGYGYTF. The CDR3 DNA sequence: TGTGCCAGCAGACAGGAAGGGGGCTATGGCTACACCTTC.